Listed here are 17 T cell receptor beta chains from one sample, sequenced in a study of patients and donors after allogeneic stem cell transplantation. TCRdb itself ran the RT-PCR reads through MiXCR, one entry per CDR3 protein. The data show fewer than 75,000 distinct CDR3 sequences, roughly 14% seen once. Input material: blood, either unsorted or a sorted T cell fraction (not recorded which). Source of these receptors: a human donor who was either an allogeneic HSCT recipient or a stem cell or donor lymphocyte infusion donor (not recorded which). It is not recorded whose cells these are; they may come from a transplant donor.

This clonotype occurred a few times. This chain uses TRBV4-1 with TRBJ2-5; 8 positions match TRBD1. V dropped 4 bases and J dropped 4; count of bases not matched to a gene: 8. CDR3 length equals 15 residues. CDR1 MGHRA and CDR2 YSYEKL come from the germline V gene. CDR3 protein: CASSPTGDLGETQYF. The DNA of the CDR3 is TGCGCCAGCAGCCCGACAGGGGACCTCGGAGAGACCCAGTACTTC.

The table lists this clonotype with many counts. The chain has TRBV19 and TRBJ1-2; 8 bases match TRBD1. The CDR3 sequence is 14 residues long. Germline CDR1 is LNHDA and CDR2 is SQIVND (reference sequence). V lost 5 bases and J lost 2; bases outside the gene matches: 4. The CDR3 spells CASSLGQGNYGYTF. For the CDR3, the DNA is TGTGCCAGTAGTCTCGGACAGGGCAACTATGGCTACACCTTC.

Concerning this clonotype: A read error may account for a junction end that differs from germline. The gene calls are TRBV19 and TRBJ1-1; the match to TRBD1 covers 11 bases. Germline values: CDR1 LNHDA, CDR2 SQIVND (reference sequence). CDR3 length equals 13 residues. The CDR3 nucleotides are TGTGCCAGTAGTAGGACAGGGGGCCAGGGAGCTTACTTT. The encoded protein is CASSRTGGQGAYF.

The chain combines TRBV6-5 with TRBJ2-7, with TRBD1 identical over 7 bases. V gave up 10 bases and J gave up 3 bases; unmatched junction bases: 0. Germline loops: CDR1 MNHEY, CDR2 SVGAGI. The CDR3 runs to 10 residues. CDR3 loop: CANRGYEQYF. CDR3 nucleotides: TGTGCCAACAGGGGCTACGAGCAGTACTTC.

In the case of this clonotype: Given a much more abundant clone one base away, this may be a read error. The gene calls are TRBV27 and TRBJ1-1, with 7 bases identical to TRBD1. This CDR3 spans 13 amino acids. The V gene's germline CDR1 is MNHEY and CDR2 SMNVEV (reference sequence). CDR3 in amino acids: CAGSLGGGTEAFF. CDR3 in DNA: TGTGCCGGCAGTTTAGGGGGCGGCACTGAAGCTTTCTTT.

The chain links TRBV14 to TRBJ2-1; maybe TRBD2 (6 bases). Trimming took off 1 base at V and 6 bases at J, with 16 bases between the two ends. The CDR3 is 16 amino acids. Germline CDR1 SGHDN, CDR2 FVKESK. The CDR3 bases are TGTGCCAGCAGCCAAGTTGGAGGGCCCATCATCAATGAGCAGTTCTTC. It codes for CASSQVGGPIINEQFF.

CDR3 in DNA: TGTGCCAGCAGCCTACTATGGGGGACTAGCGGGGTGTCAGATACGCAGTATTTT. Its translation: CASSLLWGTSGVSDTQYF. V gene TRBV12-3 or TRBV12-4 combines with J gene TRBJ2-3; 13 bases are a match to TRBD2. The CDR3 has 18 residues. Trimming cost V 6 bases and J 4 bases; bases outside gene matches: 13.

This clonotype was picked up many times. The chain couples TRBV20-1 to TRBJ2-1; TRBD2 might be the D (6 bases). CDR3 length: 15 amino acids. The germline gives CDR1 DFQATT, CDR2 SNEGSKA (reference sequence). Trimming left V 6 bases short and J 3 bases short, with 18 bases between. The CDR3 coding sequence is TGCAGTGCCCGCGGGACTCCAACACTCTACAATGAGCAGTTCTTC. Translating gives CSARGTPTLYNEQFF.

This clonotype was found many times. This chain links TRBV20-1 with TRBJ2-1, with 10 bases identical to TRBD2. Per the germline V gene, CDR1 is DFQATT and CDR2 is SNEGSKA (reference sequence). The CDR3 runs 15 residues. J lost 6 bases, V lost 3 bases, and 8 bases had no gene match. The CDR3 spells CSASLPSSGSNEQFF. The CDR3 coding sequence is TGCAGTGCTAGTTTACCTTCTAGCGGGAGCAATGAGCAGTTCTTC.

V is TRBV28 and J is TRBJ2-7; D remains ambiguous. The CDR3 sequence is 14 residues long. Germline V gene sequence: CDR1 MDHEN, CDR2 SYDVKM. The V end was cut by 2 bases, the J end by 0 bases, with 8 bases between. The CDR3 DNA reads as TGTGCCAGCAGTTTAGGGGTATTCTCCTACGAGCAGTACTTC. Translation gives CASSLGVFSYEQYF.

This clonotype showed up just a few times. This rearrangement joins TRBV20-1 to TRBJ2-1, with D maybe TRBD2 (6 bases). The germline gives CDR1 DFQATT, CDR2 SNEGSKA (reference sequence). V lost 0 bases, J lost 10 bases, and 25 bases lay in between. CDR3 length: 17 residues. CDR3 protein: CSARDLRTGVPGREQFF. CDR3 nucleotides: TGCAGTGCTAGAGATCTGAGAACGGGAGTTCCGGGGCGGGAGCAGTTCTTC.

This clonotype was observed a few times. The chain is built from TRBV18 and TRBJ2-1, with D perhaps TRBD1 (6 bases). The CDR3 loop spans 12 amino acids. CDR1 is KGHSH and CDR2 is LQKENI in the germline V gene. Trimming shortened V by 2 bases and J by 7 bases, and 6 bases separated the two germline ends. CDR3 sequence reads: CASSPTGNEQFF. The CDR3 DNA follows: TGTGCCAGCTCACCAACAGGGAATGAGCAGTTCTTC.

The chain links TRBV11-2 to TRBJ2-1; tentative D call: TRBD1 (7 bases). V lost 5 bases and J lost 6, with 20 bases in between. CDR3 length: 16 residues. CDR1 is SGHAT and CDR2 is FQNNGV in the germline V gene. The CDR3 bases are TGTGCCAGCAGCCCGGCCAGACAGGGAGGTGGCAATGAGCAGTTCTTC. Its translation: CASSPARQGGGNEQFF.

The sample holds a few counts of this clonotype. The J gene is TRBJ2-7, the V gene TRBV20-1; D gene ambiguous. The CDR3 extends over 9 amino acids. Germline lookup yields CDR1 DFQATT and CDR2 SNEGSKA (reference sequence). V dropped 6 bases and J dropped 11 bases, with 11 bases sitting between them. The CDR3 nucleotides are TGCAGTGCCCCTATGTGGGAGTACTTC. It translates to CSAPMWEYF.

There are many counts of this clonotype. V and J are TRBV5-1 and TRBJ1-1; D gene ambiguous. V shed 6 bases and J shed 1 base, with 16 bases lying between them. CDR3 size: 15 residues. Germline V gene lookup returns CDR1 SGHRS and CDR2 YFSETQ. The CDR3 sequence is CASTRITETNTEAFF. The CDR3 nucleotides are TGCGCCAGCACGAGGATAACAGAGACGAACACTGAAGCTTTCTTT.

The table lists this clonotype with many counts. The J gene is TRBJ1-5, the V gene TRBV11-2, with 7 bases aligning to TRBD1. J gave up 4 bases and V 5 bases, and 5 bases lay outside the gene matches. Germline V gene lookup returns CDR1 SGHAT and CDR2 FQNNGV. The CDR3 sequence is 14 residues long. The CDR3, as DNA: TGTGCCAGCAGCCAGACAGGGTGGAATCAGCCCCAGCATTTT. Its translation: CASSQTGWNQPQHF.

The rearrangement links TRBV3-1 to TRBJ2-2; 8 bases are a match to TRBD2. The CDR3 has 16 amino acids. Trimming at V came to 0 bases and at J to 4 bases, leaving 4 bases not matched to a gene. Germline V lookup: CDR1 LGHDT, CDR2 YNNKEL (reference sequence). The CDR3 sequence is CASSQEQAGVTGELFF. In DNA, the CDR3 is TGTGCCAGCAGCCAAGAACAAGCGGGAGTCACCGGGGAGCTGTTTTTT. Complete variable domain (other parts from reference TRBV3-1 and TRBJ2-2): DTAVSQTPKYLVTQMGNDKSIKCEQNLGHDTMYWYKQDSKKFLKIMFSYNNKELIINETVPNRFSPKSPDKAHLNLHINSLELGDSAVYFCASSQEQAGVTGELFFGEGSRLTVL.